Below, 5 T cell receptor beta chains from the same sample are listed, as sequenced in a study of post-analysis software for immune sequencing data (dated by TCRdb to between 2014 and 2017). The paper's findings and limits, for the study overall: Roughly 5 TRBV segments, including TRBV5-6, TRBV5-1 and TRBV20-1, were significantly more frequent in patients than controls.

Receptor libraries were prepared by PCR. The sequencing machine was an Illumina HiSeq 2500. Unique molecular identifiers were incorporated into TCR beta cDNA libraries to reduce PCR and sequencing biases. The raw public reads went through TCRdb reprocessing: fastp at Q25, MiXCR clone calling, in-frame beta chains kept. Duplicate CDR3 protein sequences are folded into a single record with the most common DNA and genes. For this sample the table gives hundreds of thousands of distinct CDR3 sequences, of which 55% to 60% were detected only once. Approximately 11% of the sample is taken by the ten largest. Their recognized antigens are unknown. Sample: blood. These receptors all stem from a girl aged 2-15 years with multiple sclerosis.

V gene TRBV11-2 combines with J gene TRBJ2-3; 7 positions agree with TRBD1. The germline V gene has CDR1 SGHAT and CDR2 FQNNGV. CDR3 length: 15 amino acids. Trimming cost V 10 bases and J 4 bases; bases outside gene matches: 14. This CDR3 is CATKKQGRLPDTQYF. CDR3 nucleotides: TGTGCCACCAAGAAACAGGGGAGATTACCAGATACGCAGTATTTT.

The rearrangement uses TRBV6-5 and TRBJ1-1; TRBD1 might be the D (5 bases). V lost 6 bases to trimming and J lost 6 bases, with 11 bases between them. The CDR3 sequence is 12 residues long. The germline V gene has CDR1 MNHEY and CDR2 SVGAGI. CDR3 sequence: CASSTAGPEAFF. CDR3 in DNA: TGTGCCAGCAGCACCGCAGGGCCTGAAGCTTTCTTT.

The J gene is TRBJ2-7, the V gene TRBV20-1, with D possibly TRBD1 on 5 matching bases. V was cut by 1 base and J by 3 bases, with 10 bases left in between. The germline V gene encodes CDR1 DFQATT and CDR2 SNEGSKA (reference sequence). CDR3 length: 13 amino acids. The chain's CDR3 is CSARGDSDYEQYF. CDR3 sequence (DNA): TGCAGTGCTAGAGGTGACAGTGACTACGAGCAGTACTTC.

This clonotype was counted only a few times. This rearrangement joins TRBV20-1 to TRBJ2-7; 9 nucleotides match TRBD2. Trimming removed 1 base from V and 2 bases from J; junction bases left unmatched: 3. This CDR3 is built from 14 residues. The V gene's germline CDR1 is DFQATT and CDR2 SNEGSKA (reference sequence). The CDR3, as DNA: TGCAGTGCTAGAGGACTAGCGGACCCCTACGAGCAGTACTTC. Translating it yields CSARGLADPYEQYF.

This clonotype was recorded a few times. The chain recombines TRBV9 with TRBJ2-1, with D perhaps matching TRBD2 (6 bases). There are 15 residues in the CDR3. CDR1 and CDR2 (germline): SGDLS, YYNGEE. V was trimmed by 2 bases and J by 8 bases, leaving 17 bases between them. The CDR3: CASSVGGRNGDEQFF. The CDR3 coding sequence is TGTGCCAGCAGCGTGGGAGGACGTAATGGGGATGAGCAGTTCTTC. Together with reference TRBV9 and TRBJ2-1, the CDR3 gives the full variable domain: DSGVTQTPKHLITATGQRVTLRCSPRSGDLSVYWYQQSLDQGLQFLIQYYNGEERAKGNILERFSAQQFPDLHSELNLSSLELGDSALYFCASSVGGRNGDEQFFGPGTRLTVL.